This TCR beta chain comes out of a study of human T cells and chemical hapten exposure (dated by TCRdb to about 2021). Looking at the study overall: For sensitization, 2% DPC in acetone was applied to a roughly 2 cm by roughly 2 cm area of upper inner arm skin. Most of the patients in the cohort were female, and the cohort covered alopecia areata with under or over 50% scalp involvement, alopecia totalis and alopecia universalis. Patch testing on the upper back used Finn chambers containing 0.01% DPC, with scoring done after 6 days according to International Contact Dermatitis Research Group standards. In alopecia patients, the study followed how the peripheral blood TCR repertoire changed in vivo over primary and secondary sensitization to diphenylcyclopropenone (DPC), a hapten. The libraries were sequenced as a pool, and the TCR yield per sample differed mostly because of small variations in library volumes within the pool. Patients additionally received weekly therapeutic DPC doses to the scalp throughout the roughly 25-week study period. Blood was sampled from patients pre-sensitization (week 0) and at 2, 6 and about 24 weeks after DPC sensitization. For TCR sequencing, blood came from 25 to 30 alopecia patients at anywhere from one to four time points (pre-sensitization, 2, 6 and 24 weeks).

Trimming costs V 1 base and J 5 bases, and their ends lie 15 bases apart. The germline V gene encodes CDR1 SGHRS and CDR2 YFSETQ. Including cysteine and phenylalanine, the CDR3 has 15 amino acids. This entry keeps only the CDR3 DNA: 45 bases, framed from base 1. This clonotype was recorded at least ten times. It has no known antigen specificity. Per-base qualities were not stored, and no clone one base away is much larger. Reading the label with the study, this specimen's time point is: pre-sensitization, week 0. According to the study, the label for this sample's treatment or condition signals: therapeutic diphenylcyclopropenone sensitization with weekly scalp DPC. At every patch-test visit, the blood draw took place before the patch test was put on. Eligible patients were aged 18 to 70, diagnosed with alopecia, deemed suitable for DPC therapy, and excluded if pregnant. Total RNA was extracted from unfractionated whole blood collected in Tempus Blood RNA tubes.

Preparation of the library involved RACE. Instrument on record: NextSeq 500. Library preparation attached unique molecular identifiers to individual cDNA molecules for quantitative, reproducible TCR counting. For every blood RNA sample, sequencing covered both the TCR alpha and TCR beta chains. On the authors' methods: Samples had a median of roughly 87,000 TCRs, with a range from 23,224 to 690,600. V, J and CDR3 annotation of the TCR reads was performed with the Decombinator software suite. Every sample was subsampled to the same number of TCRs (28,000) for the PS versus PT1 abundance plots. TCRs were defined as expanded if absent before sensitization and observed at least eight times at the 2-week time point. TCRdb cleaned the public reads at Q25 with fastp, built clones with MiXCR and kept in-frame beta chains. For every CDR3 protein sequence, its rows merge into one entry that carries the most common genes and DNA. TCRdb assigned the V and J calls; the authors' analysis was not used. The sample profile shows 95,000 to 100,000 distinct CDR3 sequences; under 14% of them were found once. Together, the top ten hold approximately 3.4% of the sample.

Points the paper makes about the study in general: No change with DPC sensitization was found in the number of TCRs above 1 in 1000 frequency, and no evidence of global repertoire structure alterations was found. Because all patients had alopecia, a presumed autoimmune disease, the immune response of the patients might differ from that of healthy individuals. Patch test score correlated positively with the number of PT1 expanded TCRs, reaching significance at thresholds 8, 16 and 32 but not at 4. After repeated subsampling, changes were observed in the strength of the expansion versus patch-test correlation and in the threshold at which the correlation became significant. Expanded TCRs formed significantly more large CDR3 similarity clusters than pre-sensitization or healthy control sets, consistent with antigen-driven responses.

The sequencing used whole blood, collected in connection with sensitization to the hapten diphenylcyclopropenone (DPC). The clonotype comes from a woman aged 60 to 75 with alopecia areata. Some clones in this sample may be carry-over from other donors' samples. The sequence joins TRBV5-1 to TRBJ2-5; no D gene can be assigned with confidence. The nucleotide sequence is given as TGCGCCAGCAGCTTGTTGATACGGTCGGGCGAGACCCAGTACTTC. This is translated as CASSLLIRSGETQYF.